The 30 T cell receptor beta chains in this list originate from one sample, sequenced in a study of blood T cell repertoires in COVID-19. The assay was immunoSEQ multiplex PCR, and TCRdb's table has in-frame clones only and misses some. The sample lists approximately 190,000 clones; 85% to 90% were seen once. Sequenced material: PBMCs or T cells enriched from blood (not recorded which). These receptors originate from a middle-aged woman in a cohort exposed to, infected with or recovered from COVID-19 (not recorded which).

The gene calls are TRBV18 and TRBJ2-7; TRBD1 might be the D (5 bases). The V end lost 3 bases, the J end lost 0 bases, and 15 bases lay between the germline ends. The CDR3 is 16 amino acids. The germline V gene has CDR1 KGHSH and CDR2 LQKENI. The DNA of the CDR3 is TGTGCCAGCTCACCCCCATTAGGGGTACTCTCCTACGAGCAGTACTTC. This codes for CASSPPLGVLSYEQYF.

Written as DNA, the CDR3 is TGTGCCAGCAGCTTAGATACTAGCGGGAGATTCACAGATACGCAGTATTTT. It specifies CASSLDTSGRFTDTQYF. The chain employs TRBV11-2 and TRBJ2-3; 11 nucleotides match TRBD2. The CDR3 length is 17 residues. CDR1 is SGHAT and CDR2 is FQNNGV in the germline V gene. Trimming removed 0 bases from V and 2 bases from J; junction bases left unmatched: 4.

The rearrangement uses TRBV28 and TRBJ2-5; a weak D match, TRBD2 (5 bases). V lost 6 bases to trimming and J lost 5 bases, with 16 bases between them. The CDR3 contains 14 residues. Looked up from germline, CDR1 is MDHEN and CDR2 is SYDVKM. CDR3 in amino acids: CASSLGSQPETQYF. The DNA for the CDR3 is TGTGCCAGCAGCCTTGGGAGTCAGCCCGAGACCCAGTACTTC. Drawing the rest from reference TRBV28 and TRBJ2-5, the complete variable domain is DVKVTQSSRYLVKRTGEKVFLECVQDMDHENMFWYRQDPGLGLRLIYFSYDVKMKEKGDIPEGYSVSREKKERFSLILESASTNQTSMYLCASSLGSQPETQYFGPGTRLLVL.

The chain employs TRBV27 and TRBJ2-5; D gene uncertain. The CDR3 length is 12 residues. In germline, CDR1 is MNHEY, CDR2 SMNVEV (reference sequence). Trimming shortened V by 4 bases and J by 4 bases, and 7 bases separated the two germline ends. DNA of the CDR3: TGTGCCAGCAGTTCGTACGGAGAGACCCAGTACTTC. It translates to CASSSYGETQYF.

V is TRBV11-2 and J is TRBJ1-6; no reliable D call. Per germline, CDR1 SGHAT and CDR2 FQNNGV. V dropped 0 bases and J dropped 10 bases, with 7 bases sitting between them. The CDR3 is made up of 13 amino acids. CDR3 DNA sequence: TGTGCCAGCAGCTTAGACCGTGGCTCACCCCTCCACTTT. This translates into CASSLDRGSPLHF. The variable domain in full, with the rest retrieved from reference TRBV11-2 and TRBJ1-6, is EAGVAQSPRYKIIEKRQSVAFWCNPISGHATLYWYQQILGQGPKLLIQFQNNGVVDDSQLPKDRFSAERLKGVDSTLKIQPAKLEDSAVYLCASSLDRGSPLHFGNGTRLTVT.

The chain has TRBV6-5 and TRBJ2-1; 11 nucleotides match TRBD2. CDR3 size: 15 residues. Trimming at V came to 4 bases and at J to 9 bases, leaving 8 bases not matched to a gene. Germline V CDR1 and CDR2: MNHEY, SVGAGI. The CDR3 sequence is CASSLTSGRASEQFF. The CDR3, as DNA: TGTGCCAGCAGTTTAACTAGCGGGAGAGCCAGTGAGCAGTTCTTC.

V usage is TRBV7-2 and J usage is TRBJ2-7, with 13 bases lining up with TRBD2. The CDR3 runs to 15 residues. Germline V gives CDR1 SGHTA, CDR2 FQGNSA. The junction had 2 bases not matched to a gene; V was cut back by 4 bases and J by 2 bases. The CDR3 DNA sequence: TGTGCCAGCAGCTACGGGACTAGCGGGACCTACGAGCAGTACTTC. This encodes CASSYGTSGTYEQYF.

V gene TRBV4-3 combines with J gene TRBJ2-5; 8 bases match TRBD2. The ends lost 0 bases at V and 4 bases at J; junction bases unmatched: 13. The germline V gene encodes CDR1 LGHNA and CDR2 YSLEER. The CDR3 is made up of 18 amino acids. The CDR3 region is CASSQDRDGRASGETQYF. The CDR3 region has the DNA TGCGCCAGCAGCCAAGATAGGGACGGGAGGGCCTCGGGAGAGACCCAGTACTTC.

The chain is built from TRBV28 and TRBJ1-5; 8 bases align to TRBD1. Losses at the gene ends were 2 bases for V and 6 bases for J; bases not matched to a gene: 3. CDR1 is MDHEN and CDR2 is SYDVKM in the germline V gene. The CDR3 contains 14 residues. This CDR3 reads CASSLPGGPQPQHF. The CDR3 DNA follows: TGTGCCAGCAGTTTACCAGGGGGCCCTCAGCCCCAGCATTTT.

J is TRBJ2-5 and V is TRBV12-3 or TRBV12-4; D possibly corresponds to TRBD2 (6 bases). Trimming cost V 6 bases and J 7 bases, with 12 bases left between them. CDR3 size: 12 residues. The CDR3 coding sequence is TGTGCCAGCAGGGGACTTGGGGGGACCCAGTACTTC. Translation gives CASRGLGGTQYF.

This sequence joins TRBV10-2 and TRBJ2-7, with D tentatively TRBD1 (6 bases). CDR1 is WSHSY and CDR2 is SAAADI in the germline V gene. CDR3 length equals 15 residues. Trimming left V 2 bases short and J 6 bases short, with 17 bases between. The CDR3 protein is CASSEPGETSREQYF. CDR3 coding DNA: TGCGCCAGCAGTGAGCCAGGGGAAACGAGCCGCGAGCAGTACTTC.

As for this clone: Other DNA sequences of this sample code for an identical CDR3. The V and J genes are TRBV6-5 and TRBJ2-5; tentatively, D is TRBD2 (5 bases). V was pared by 0 bases and J by 5 bases, with 7 bases between. This CDR3 has 13 amino acids. Germline V CDR1 and CDR2: MNHEY, SVGAGI. CDR3 in DNA: TGTGCCAGCAGTTACTCTTCGGGGGAGACCCAGTACTTC. It codes for CASSYSSGETQYF.

The V call is TRBV19, the J call TRBJ1-1; 10 bases map to TRBD1. V was pared by 6 bases and J by 4 bases, with 11 bases of the junction left unmatched. CDR1 LNHDA and CDR2 SQIVND come from the germline V gene (reference sequence). This CDR3 has 16 residues. Here the CDR3 reads CASSSRDRGAITEAFF. The CDR3 DNA reads as TGTGCCAGTAGCTCCCGGGACAGGGGAGCGATCACTGAAGCTTTCTTT. Using reference TRBV19 and TRBJ1-1 for the parts outside the CDR3, the full variable domain is DGGITQSPKYLFRKEGQNVTLSCEQNLNHDAMYWYRQDPGQGLRLIYYSQIVNDFQKGDIAEGYSVSREKKESFPLTVTSAQKNPTAFYLCASSSRDRGAITEAFFGQGTRLTVV.

The chain joins TRBV7-9 to TRBJ2-1; 9 bases align to TRBD1. CDR1 and CDR2 (germline): SEHNR, FQNEAQ (reference sequence). The CDR3 runs 16 residues. J was trimmed by 4 bases and V by 5 bases; bases with no gene match: 9. CDR3 amino acids: CASSPKEGQGYNEQFF. The CDR3, as DNA: TGTGCCAGCAGCCCAAAGGAGGGACAGGGTTACAATGAGCAGTTCTTC.

The rearrangement joins TRBV5-6 to TRBJ1-5; possibly TRBD1 for D (5 bases). CDR3 length: 14 amino acids. The germline V gene has CDR1 SGHDT and CDR2 YYEEEE. Trimming pared 2 bases from V and 3 bases from J, leaving 9 bases between. The CDR3 DNA is TGTGCCAGCAGCTTATGGGGCCCCAATCAGCCCCAGCATTTT. It is translated as CASSLWGPNQPQHF.

In DNA form, the CDR3 reads TGTGCCAGCAGTCGCCGAGGGGGTACAGATACGCAGTATTTT. This sequence encodes CASSRRGGTDTQYF. The V gene is TRBV6-5, the J gene TRBJ2-3; maybe TRBD1 (6 bases). Germline assignment: CDR1 MNHEY and CDR2 SVGAGI. Trimming cost V 5 bases and J 3 bases, with 12 bases left between them. CDR3 size: 14 residues.

The chain couples TRBV13 to TRBJ2-7, with TRBD1 matching over 9 bases. The CDR3 spans 15 residues. Germline V lookup: CDR1 PRHDT, CDR2 FYEKMQ (reference sequence). V lost 4 bases to trimming and J lost 4 bases; unmatched junction nucleotides: 8. CDR3 coding DNA: TGTGCCAGCAGCTGGGGACAGGGAAGAAATTACGAGCAGTACTTC. This codes for CASSWGQGRNYEQYF.

The V and J genes are TRBV7-9 and TRBJ1-2, with 11 nucleotides matching TRBD1. The trim removed 5 bases at V and 7 bases at J, leaving 6 bases unmatched. The CDR3 spans 14 residues. Germline V gene sequence: CDR1 SEHNR, CDR2 FQNEAQ (reference sequence). Here the CDR3 DNA reads TGTGCCAGCAGCGAAGGACAGGGGGCCTCTGGCTACACCTTC. Protein: CASSEGQGASGYTF.

This clone came up a few times. This sequence joins TRBV5-4 and TRBJ1-6, with a tentative D call TRBD1 (6 bases). This CDR3 spans 14 amino acids. V lost 0 bases and J 6 bases, leaving 7 bases between the germline ends. Germline assignment: CDR1 SGHNT and CDR2 YYREEE (reference sequence). The CDR3 spells CASSLDRANSPLHF. CDR3 sequence (DNA): TGTGCCAGCAGCTTGGACAGGGCTAATTCACCCCTCCACTTT.

This rearrangement joins TRBV28 to TRBJ1-5; 7 nucleotides match TRBD1. Germline lookup yields CDR1 MDHEN and CDR2 SYDVKM. J lost 0 bases, V lost 5 bases, and 10 bases had no gene match. This CDR3 is built from 17 residues. For the CDR3, the DNA is TGTGCCAGCAGTCAAGACAGGGTCGGGGATAGCAATCAGCCCCAGCATTTT. Protein sequence: CASSQDRVGDSNQPQHF.

This clone was seen ten or more times. V and J are TRBV27 and TRBJ2-7; 11 positions agree with TRBD2. Germline V gene sequence: CDR1 MNHEY, CDR2 SMNVEV (reference sequence). The V gene end was trimmed by 5 bases and the J gene end by 5 bases; junction bases not matched to a gene: 8. The length of the CDR3 is 15 residues. CDR3 sequence: CASSRRLAGPDEQYF. The CDR3 bases are TGTGCCAGCAGTCGTCGACTAGCGGGACCCGACGAGCAGTACTTC.

The CDR3 coding sequence is TGTGCCAGCAGCAAGGACAGGGGGGAGACCCAGTACTTC. It translates to CASSKDRGETQYF. This rearrangement joins TRBV5-6 to TRBJ2-5, with TRBD1 matching 10 bases. V lost 4 bases, J lost 5 bases, and 2 bases stayed unmatched. CDR3 length: 13 amino acids. Germline V CDR1 and CDR2: SGHDT, YYEEEE. Full variable domain (missing parts from reference TRBV5-6 and TRBJ2-5): DAGVTQSPTHLIKTRGQQVTLRCSPKSGHDTVSWYQQALGQGPQFIFQYYEEEERQRGNFPDRFSGHQFPNYSSELNVNALLLGDSALYLCASSKDRGETQYFGPGTRLLVL.

This clone was detected only a few times. This rearrangement joins TRBV12-5 to TRBJ2-7; 10 nucleotides align to TRBD1. V was pared by 0 bases and J by 5 bases, with 10 bases of the junction left unmatched. The germline V gene has CDR1 LGHNT and CDR2 FRNRAP. This CDR3 is 17 amino acids long. The CDR3 region has the DNA TGTGCTAGTGGTTTGGTTTCTCGACAGGGGGCCAGAAACGAGCAGTACTTC. Translated: CASGLVSRQGARNEQYF.

This chain joins TRBV7-9 and TRBJ1-4; D remains ambiguous. Germline lookup yields CDR1 SEHNR and CDR2 FQNEAQ (reference sequence). V gave up 5 bases and J gave up 8 bases, with 21 bases separating them. The CDR3 is made up of 16 amino acids. DNA of the CDR3: TGTGCCAGCAGCCCGGGTGGAGGGTCCCAACCGGAAAAACTGTTTTTT. This encodes CASSPGGGSQPEKLFF.

This clone has only a few counts. The chain recombines TRBV2 with TRBJ1-5; a possible D gene is TRBD1 (5 bases). CDR1 and CDR2 (germline): SNHLY, FYNNEI. V shed 6 bases and J shed 4 bases, with 13 bases lying between them. The CDR3 is made up of 14 amino acids. The CDR3 loop reads CASRRDRDNQPQHF. The CDR3 nucleotides are TGTGCCAGCAGACGAGACAGAGATAATCAGCCCCAGCATTTT.

The rearrangement joins TRBV13 to TRBJ2-1, with 11 bases aligning to TRBD2. The CDR3 totals 18 residues. Trimming took 0 bases from V and 4 from J; bases not matched to a gene: 8. The germline V gene has CDR1 PRHDT and CDR2 FYEKMQ (reference sequence). The CDR3 loop is CASSLGTGTSGRYNEQFF. The CDR3 DNA reads TGTGCCAGCAGCTTAGGCACCGGGACTAGCGGCCGGTACAATGAGCAGTTCTTC. Looking up the rest from reference TRBV13 and TRBJ2-1 gives the full variable domain: AAGVIQSPRHLIKEKRETATLKCYPIPRHDTVYWYQQGPGQDPQFLISFYEKMQSDKGSIPDRFSAQQFSDYHSELNMSSLELGDSALYFCASSLGTGTSGRYNEQFFGPGTRLTVL.

This chain links TRBV18 with TRBJ1-2; 7 bases align to TRBD1. Looked up from germline, CDR1 is KGHSH and CDR2 is LQKENI. V shed 2 bases and J 0 bases; nucleotides not matched to a gene: 6. The CDR3 totals 16 residues. The CDR3 sequence is CASSPIGDSTNYGYTF. The CDR3 coding sequence is TGTGCCAGCTCACCAATCGGGGACAGTACTAACTATGGCTACACCTTC.

This clone appeared once. This chain uses TRBV12-3 or TRBV12-4 with TRBJ2-7, with D unclear. V lost 1 base and J lost 6, with 10 bases in between. The length of the CDR3 is 13 residues. As DNA, the CDR3 is TGTGCCAGCAGTTTAGGCAGTCCCCCCGAGCAGTACTTC. Encoded protein: CASSLGSPPEQYF.

The gene calls are TRBV12-3 or TRBV12-4 and TRBJ2-1; tentatively, D is TRBD2 (5 bases). This CDR3 is built from 13 residues. The V end lost 6 bases, the J end lost 10 bases, and 16 bases lay between the germline ends. CDR3 protein: CASSARRALEQFF. For the CDR3, the DNA is TGTGCCAGCAGCGCCAGGCGGGCCCTGGAGCAGTTCTTC.

The rearrangement links TRBV10-2 to TRBJ1-5; unclear D gene. The CDR3 has 13 amino acids. Looked up from germline, CDR1 is WSHSY and CDR2 is SAAADI. The V gene lost 5 bases and the J gene lost 0 bases, with 5 bases spanning the gap. The CDR3: CASSQVSNQPQHF. The CDR3 DNA reads TGCGCCAGCAGTCAGGTTAGCAATCAGCCCCAGCATTTT.